This note documents a single T cell receptor (beta chain) sequence. The ends were cut back, 2 bases at V and 3 bases at J, with 13 bases in the middle. Looked up from germline, CDR1 is LGHNT and CDR2 is FRNRAP. The CDR3 is made up of 16 amino acids. This table comes from immunoSEQ multiplex PCR, and its TCRdb copy is limited to in-frame clones, with some not included. The sample lists over 150,000 clones, 70% to 85% occurring once. The sample is drawn from a study of blood T cell repertoires in COVID-19. The rearrangement joins TRBV12-5 to TRBJ2-2; a possible D gene is TRBD2 (6 bases). The receptor was derived from a woman aged 45-59 years with acute or convalescent COVID-19. Sequencing used peripheral blood. CDR3 coding DNA: TGTGCTAGTGGTTTGACCGCGGGACCCTACACCGGGGAGCTGTTTTTT. This codes for CASGLTAGPYTGELFF.